The 3 T cell receptor beta chains listed next were all sequenced from one sample in a study of cytotoxic CD8 clonotypes in ibrutinib-treated CLL. The data were produced by immunoSEQ multiplex PCR, yet TCRdb's version contains in-frame clones alone and is incomplete. The table shows around 27,000 clones, with 60% to 80% occurring only once. The sequenced sample was PBMCs, obtained at disease progression, from a patient treated with ibrutinib. The source of these receptors is a human donor with chronic lymphocytic leukemia.

This CDR3 reads CASSLRGGSSYNEQFF. CDR3 nucleotides: TGTGCCAGCAGCCTTCGGGGGGGATCTTCCTACAATGAGCAGTTCTTC. The chain combines TRBV7-6 with TRBJ2-1; 8 bases map to TRBD2. The ends lost 5 bases at V and 1 base at J; junction bases unmatched: 7. Germline assignment: CDR1 SGHVS and CDR2 FNYEAQ. This CDR3 is 16 amino acids long.

The V and J genes are TRBV5-6 and TRBJ2-3; no firm D call. The CDR3 extends over 16 amino acids. Trimming stripped 6 bases from V and 2 bases from J, with 19 bases between. From germline, CDR1 is SGHDT and CDR2 YYEEEE. The CDR3 protein is CASKMDGKPYTDTQYF. CDR3 in DNA: TGTGCCAGCAAAATGGACGGCAAACCGTACACAGATACGCAGTATTTT.

In this sample, this clone turned up once. This chain joins TRBV19 and TRBJ2-7; D may correspond to TRBD1 or TRBD2 (5 bases each). Trimming shortened V by 5 bases and J by 2 bases, and 16 bases separated the two germline ends. This CDR3 is built from 15 residues. CDR1 LNHDA and CDR2 SQIVND come from the germline V gene (reference sequence). CDR3 loop: CASSLNRDGPYEQYF. The CDR3 DNA sequence: TGTGCCAGTAGTCTCAACCGGGACGGCCCCTACGAGCAGTACTTC.